This record concerns one TCR beta chain sequence. This clone was seen just once. The clone's antigen remains unknown. Base qualities are not provided; no much larger clone lies one nucleotide away. The sample holds other DNA sequences that translate to the same CDR3. The donors belonged to the validation cohort of over a hundred subjects, which was separate from the approximately 610-subject first cohort. This sample was taken from a study of cytomegalovirus exposure and HLA in healthy donors (dated by TCRdb to the late 2010s). Regarding the research as a whole: According to a later analysis, one platform produced both the roughly 110 validation repertoires and the 670 or so repertoires of the first cohort. The study was designed to test whether signatures of past pathogen exposure could be identified by cataloging public T cell receptors. High-throughput TCR immunosequencing, statistical association of individual TCRs with disease status, and machine learning were combined to predict cytomegalovirus infection status. In addition to the first cohort of roughly 670 subjects, a separate validation cohort of 130 or so different subjects was used. What the study reported, not specific to this receptor: A later analysis found that TCRs clustered in the first cohort also tended to co-occur in the 110 or so validation repertoires, with roughly 95% of cluster scores above 0. A total of 164 TCR beta chains were listed by the study as associated with cytomegalovirus. Most TCR sequences were observed very rarely across donors, whereas some public TCRs were present in many individuals. Three of the identified cytomegalovirus-associated TCR beta chains were confirmed in vitro to be specific for cytomegalovirus antigens. It was suggested by the authors that the approach could potentially be generalized to other disease states and immunological phenotypes. The classifier was reported to diagnose cytomegalovirus status with high specificity and sensitivity in both the original and validation cohorts. The validation cohort had no HLA typing available for a later analysis, so co-occurrence within that cohort was assessed over all 120 or so repertoires.

Library preparation employed the immunoSEQ multiplex PCR assay. The original methods were these. To diagnose cytomegalovirus status from the catalog of TCR beta chain sequences, a statistical classification framework was built. TCRdb took this table from immuneACCESS and kept in-frame rearrangements with V and J called. Such tables lack part of the clones; where checked against another copy, unresolved V genes explain under half of the gap, and the rest is unexplained. The V and J calls and clone size come from that table; D and trimming were worked out from the DNA. This sample gives about 130,000 clones in total; roughly 95% of them show up just once. About 1.7% of the sample comes from the top ten. Sequencing was performed on PBMCs. This clonotype was obtained from a man aged 18 to 30 in good health and CMV-seronegative.

Here the CDR3 is given as CASSSGTLTYEQYF. The sequenced DNA is TGCGCCAGCAGCTCGGGGACTCTGACATACGAGCAGTACTTC. The rearranged segments are TRBV5-1 and TRBJ2-7; a weak D assignment points to TRBD2 (6 bases agree). V sheds 3 bases and J sheds 4 bases, leaving 14 bases between their ends. From a lookup of the germline V gene, CDR1 and CDR2 are SGHRS and YFSETQ. From the cysteine up to the phenylalanine, the CDR3 has a length of 14 residues. CDR3 DNA only is kept here, 42 bases in frame from base 1.